This TCR beta chain was identified in a study of cytotoxic CD8 clonotypes in ibrutinib-treated CLL. V lost 0 bases to trimming and J lost 3 bases, with 13 bases between them. The germline V gene encodes CDR1 SGHRS and CDR2 YFSETQ. This CDR3 has 15 amino acids. Sequencing was performed with immunoSEQ multiplex PCR; in TCRdb, only in-frame clones are kept and a portion is missing. The sample consists of under 150,000 clones, roughly 80% of them appearing once. This receptor was taken from a human donor with chronic lymphocytic leukemia. V is TRBV5-1 and J is TRBJ2-7; the D gene is possibly TRBD2 (6 bases). The sample here was PBMCs, taken after 24 months of ibrutinib treatment. The CDR3 spells CASSLVGGRNYEQYF. The CDR3 DNA is TGCGCCAGCAGCTTGGTGGGGGGTCGAAACTACGAGCAGTACTTC.